In this sample, the clone carrying this TCR beta chain turned up many times. Its target is not known. It was RNA transcripts that yielded the amplified TCR beta CDR3 regions. Carried out on the TCR CDR3, a first-round RT-PCR used the HTBI primer set. One entry per CDR3 protein results from TCRdb running MiXCR on the multiplex PCR reads. The table has around 700,000 distinct CDR3 sequences, approximately 18% seen once. CDR3 size: 14 residues. CDR1 and CDR2 from the germline V gene are SGHAT and FQNNGV. Between the trimmed V and J ends, which lost 4 bases and 4 bases, there was a span of 14 bases. This specimen belongs to a study of T cells in Graves' hyperthyroidism and ophthalmopathy. Study-level points and caveats: Most expanded thyroid clonotypes above 0.001 recurred in blood.

The receptor was isolated from a woman between 45 and 65 years old with Graves' hyperthyroidism that later progressed to Graves' ophthalmopathy. The chain has TRBV11-2 and TRBJ2-7, with a possible D match to TRBD1 (6 bases). The sequencing sample was made of blood. CDR3 sequence: CASSSGQTTYEQYF. CDR3 coding DNA: TGTGCCAGCAGCTCCGGACAGACGACTTACGAGCAGTACTTC.